Following are 18 T cell receptor beta chains from one sample sequenced in a study of response to subunit inactivated influenza vaccine. TCRdb recomputed calls from the RT-PCR reads with MiXCR, one row per CDR3 protein. Of about 190,000 distinct CDR3 sequences in the sample, 14% were seen once. Source: CD8+ T cells sorted from PBMCs, taken more than 4 days after vaccination. Receptor source: a man in his forties or fifties who received an inactivated influenza vaccine.

This clonotype was seen only a few times. This chain connects TRBV7-2 to TRBJ2-3, with unresolved D. This CDR3 has 11 amino acids. Germline CDR1 SGHTA, CDR2 FQGNSA. V was pared by 3 bases and J by 4 bases, with 2 bases between. The CDR3, as DNA: TGTGCCAGCAGCTTGCCAGATACGCAGTATTTT. As protein: CASSLPDTQYF.

This clonotype was seen many times. In DNA form, the CDR3 reads TGTGCCAGCAGTTACGGAGGATCTGAAGCTTTCTTT. Its translation: CASSYGGSEAFF. The chain uses TRBV6-5 and TRBJ1-1; D gene unclear. Trimming took 2 bases from V and 6 from J, leaving 7 bases between them. Germline CDR1 is MNHEY and CDR2 is SVGAGI. The CDR3 covers 12 residues.

The chain has TRBV12-3 or TRBV12-4 and TRBJ1-2, with D perhaps TRBD1 (5 bases). The CDR3 runs to 15 residues. V lost 5 bases to trimming and J lost 4 bases, with 17 bases between them. The CDR3 DNA reads as TGTGCCAGCAGTCCGGCGGGTCAGGGCCGCTATGGCTACACCTTC. Its translation: CASSPAGQGRYGYTF.

This clonotype appeared many times. The genes are TRBV30 and TRBJ2-1, with 10 bases lining up with TRBD2. CDR3 length: 16 residues. Germline loops: CDR1 GTSNPN, CDR2 SVGIG (reference sequence). V lost 0 bases, J lost 2 bases, and 4 bases stayed unmatched. CDR3 DNA sequence: TGTGCCTGGAGTGTTTGGAGCGGGGGGGCCTACAATGAGCAGTTCTTC. It yields the protein CAWSVWSGGAYNEQFF.

DNA of the CDR3: TGCGCCAGCAGCGGTGTAACAGGGACCCCCACAGATACGCAGTATTTT. Translation gives CASSGVTGTPTDTQYF. This sequence joins TRBV4-1 and TRBJ2-3; TRBD1 is a possible D gene (6 bases). The V end lost 5 bases, the J end lost 2 bases, and 17 bases lay between the germline ends. CDR3 length: 16 amino acids. Germline-derived CDR1 and CDR2 are MGHRA and YSYEKL.

This clonotype showed up just a few times. The CDR3 is CASSYAVGGRDDEQYF. CDR3 DNA: TGTGCCAGCAGTTACGCCGTTGGTGGACGGGACGACGAGCAGTACTTC. The J gene is TRBJ2-7, the V gene TRBV6-5; D may be TRBD1 or TRBD2 (5 bases each). Germline V CDR1 and CDR2: MNHEY, SVGAGI. Trimming stripped 2 bases from V and 5 bases from J, with 19 bases between. The CDR3 has 16 residues.

This clonotype ranks as medium-sized (0.01 to 0.1%). V and J are TRBV28 and TRBJ2-1, with TRBD1 matching over 7 bases. V dropped 8 bases and J dropped 7; count of bases not matched to a gene: 11. The CDR3 runs to 14 residues. Germline V CDR1 and CDR2: MDHEN, SYDVKM. CDR3 loop: CASASLDRVNEQFF. CDR3 bases: TGTGCCAGCGCTTCGCTCGACAGGGTAAATGAGCAGTTCTTC.

This chain connects TRBV5-1 to TRBJ2-7; the D is unclear. CDR1 SGHRS and CDR2 YFSETQ come from the germline V gene. V was shortened by 3 bases and J by 6 bases, with 10 bases between the two germline ends. This CDR3 spans 12 amino acids. The CDR3 DNA reads as TGCGCCAGCAGCTCCCGGGTTTCCGAGCAGTACTTC. Its translation is CASSSRVSEQYF.

This clonotype appeared a few times. The chain combines TRBV6-1 with TRBJ2-1; TRBD2 matches at 9 bases. CDR1 is MNHNS and CDR2 is SASEGT in the germline V gene. CDR3 length: 16 amino acids. Trimming removed 6 bases from V and 5 bases from J; junction bases left unmatched: 11. The chain's CDR3 is CASRFGSGSVDNEQFF. CDR3 bases: TGTGCCAGCAGATTCGGTAGCGGGAGTGTGGACAATGAGCAGTTCTTC.

This clonotype was seen only a few times. The V call is TRBV10-1, the J call TRBJ2-2; maybe TRBD2 (5 bases). Trimming cost V 0 bases and J 3 bases, with 14 bases left between them. This CDR3 has 17 amino acids. Germline V gene lookup returns CDR1 WNHNN and CDR2 SYGVQD (reference sequence). The CDR3 sequence is CASSESGKGRDTGELFF. The CDR3 nucleotides read TGCGCCAGCAGTGAGTCCGGGAAGGGTCGTGACACCGGGGAGCTGTTTTTT.

The rearrangement links TRBV12-3 or TRBV12-4 to TRBJ1-2; D remains unclear. V lost 1 base to trimming and J lost 8 bases, with 8 bases between them. The CDR3 runs 12 residues. The CDR3 loop is CASSLGGVGYTF. In DNA form, the CDR3 reads TGTGCCAGCAGTTTAGGTGGGGTGGGCTACACCTTC.

The J gene is TRBJ2-1, the V gene TRBV29-1; 9 bases match TRBD2. J lost 7 bases, V lost 5 bases, and 6 bases had no gene match. This CDR3 has 13 residues. Looked up from germline, CDR1 is SQVTM and CDR2 is ANQGSEA. CDR3 in DNA: TGCAGCGTTATTGCGGGAGGGAAAAATGAGCAGTTCTTC. The encoded protein is CSVIAGGKNEQFF.

The J gene is TRBJ2-1, the V gene TRBV4-3; 7 bases line up with TRBD1. Germline V gives CDR1 LGHNA, CDR2 YSLEER. There are 15 residues in the CDR3. J was trimmed by 7 bases and V by 2 bases; bases with no gene match: 8. The CDR3 reads CASSQWVGGLNEQFF. Here the CDR3 DNA reads TGCGCCAGCAGCCAATGGGTAGGGGGCCTTAATGAGCAGTTCTTC.

This chain joins TRBV7-6 and TRBJ2-3, with D possibly TRBD1 on 5 matching bases. Between the trimmed V and J ends, which lost 5 bases and 3 bases, there was a span of 9 bases. From germline, CDR1 is SGHVS and CDR2 FNYEAQ. This CDR3 is built from 13 residues. CDR3 loop: CASSSRVTDTQYF. CDR3 nucleotide sequence: TGTGCCAGCAGCAGCAGGGTAACAGATACGCAGTATTTT.

The V gene is TRBV19, the J gene TRBJ1-1; TRBD1 matches at 8 bases. CDR3 length: 14 amino acids. V lost 8 bases and J lost 0; bases outside the gene matches: 5. Germline V gene lookup returns CDR1 LNHDA and CDR2 SQIVND (reference sequence). CDR3 coding DNA: TGTGCCAGTCTACAGGGGGTCATGAACACTGAAGCTTTCTTT. This codes for CASLQGVMNTEAFF.

The rearrangement links TRBV15 to TRBJ2-7; 11 bases are shared with TRBD2. V lost 4 bases and J lost 4; bases outside the gene matches: 6. Germline values: CDR1 LNHNV, CDR2 YYDKDF (reference sequence). The CDR3 covers 15 residues. The CDR3 is CATSKPGLAEYEQYF. The CDR3 coding sequence is TGTGCCACCAGCAAACCGGGACTAGCGGAATACGAGCAGTACTTC.

About this clonotype itself: The germline gene is not matched at one end of the junction; a read error may be the cause. The chain links TRBV25-1 to TRBJ2-5; 8 bases are a match to TRBD2. The CDR3 is made up of 14 amino acids. Germline V lookup: CDR1 MGHDK, CDR2 SYGVNS. The CDR3 loop is CASSDQLAEEDRDF. The CDR3 DNA follows: TGTGCCAGCAGTGATCAACTAGCGGAAGAAGACCGCGACTTC.

A few counts support this clonotype. This chain joins TRBV29-1 and TRBJ2-1; D not resolved. Trimming cost V 6 bases and J 0 bases, with 9 bases left between them. CDR1 and CDR2 from the germline V gene are SQVTM and ANQGSEA. The CDR3 extends over 13 amino acids. The chain's CDR3 is CSVGSLSYNEQFF. CDR3 coding DNA: TGCAGCGTAGGGTCTCTCTCCTACAATGAGCAGTTCTTC.